Listed here is a single TCR beta chain. Germline V lookup: CDR1 MNHNS, CDR2 SASEGT. V was cut by 6 bases and J by 2 bases, with 14 bases left in between. CDR3 length equals 14 residues. This sample was included in a study of shared clonotypes between healthy human individuals. Study background: CD4 naive and CD4 memory each took three plates per donor, while CD8 naive took two and CD8 memory one.

Using immunoSEQ multiplex PCR, the repertoire was profiled, and TCRdb retains in-frame clones only, with some absent. This table has about 2.4 million clones, more than 90% appearing once. This chain joins TRBV6-1 and TRBJ2-7; D assignment may be TRBD1 or TRBD2 (5 bases each). The sequence was obtained from a man aged 18-30 years in good health. Sequenced sample: naive CD4+ T cells sorted from blood. As to subset: CD45RA+ positively selected. In DNA, the CDR3 is TGTGCCAGCAGCTCCGGGACGGTTGCCTACGAGCAGTACTTC. Translated, it gives CASSSGTVAYEQYF.